The source of this T cell receptor beta chain is a study of T cell responses to AZD1222 COVID-19 vaccine. Broader study findings: Reportedly, nearly half the spike-specific TCRs target unmutated variant regions.

Comments on this clone: Its antigen is not identified.

The CDR3 consists of 12 residues. CDR1 is MNHNS, CDR2 SASEGT, per germline. V dropped 2 bases and J dropped 12 bases, with 14 bases sitting between them. TCRdb keeps only in-frame clones here, not all; method: immunoSEQ multiplex PCR. The sample carries 75,000 to 100,000 clones, roughly nine tenths recorded once. The chain joins TRBV6-1 to TRBJ2-7; TRBD1 is a possible D gene (6 bases). The material sequenced was peripheral blood, taken on day 0 of AZD1222 vaccination. This sequence originates from an adult in good health. The CDR3 region has the DNA TGTGCCAGCAGTGAAAACTTAGGGACACCGTACTTC. Translated: CASSENLGTPYF.